Detailed here is one TCR beta chain. Its target is not known. Researchers prepared the TCRbeta library using unique molecular identifiers, the study reports. MiXCR was run by TCRdb on the PCR reads, yielding one entry per CDR3 protein. The sample records about 980,000 distinct CDR3 sequences, roughly 29% being singletons. The data derive from a study of T-cell reconstitution after alpha-beta-depleted transplantation in children. Notes on the study in general: In some patients, recipient T cells and intrathymic progenitors surviving conditioning explained high day-60 diversity.

Sequences were derived from PBMCs, mostly from graft donor cells, sampled 360 days after TCRalphabeta/CD19-depleted stem cell transplant. This TCR came from a boy younger than two who had a stem cell transplant for SCID, so the T cells may come from the graft donor.

The CDR3 here is CATSRDRVQQETQYF. DNA for the CDR3: TGTGCCACCAGCAGAGATAGGGTCCAGCAAGAGACCCAGTACTTC. The V and J genes are TRBV15 and TRBJ2-5; D gene ambiguous. V was cut by 0 bases and J by 2 bases, with 10 bases left in between. From germline, CDR1 is LNHNV and CDR2 YYDKDF (reference sequence). The length of the CDR3 is 15 residues.